This entry lists 22 T cell receptor beta chains sequenced from one sample in a study of blood T cell repertoires in COVID-19. Repertoires were generated with immunoSEQ multiplex PCR, while TCRdb's copy carries only in-frame clones and drops some. The table shows 150,000 or so clones, with around 85% occurring only once. Sequencing was performed on PBMCs or T cells enriched from blood (not recorded which). These receptors were obtained from a man aged 50-60 years who had recovered from COVID-19.

The chain uses TRBV21-1 and TRBJ1-1; the D call in the table, TRBD1, was not verified against the DNA. TRBV21-1 has pseudogene status. The CDR3 runs to 17 residues. CDR3 nucleotides: TGTGCCAGCAGCAAAGCCAGGGACCAGGACAGGGAAACTGAAGCTTTCTTT. Translated: CASSKARDQDRETEAFF.

The chain has TRBV9 and TRBJ1-4; TRBD1 is a possible D gene (5 bases). CDR3 size: 13 residues. CDR1 is SGDLS and CDR2 is YYNGEE in the germline V gene. V lost 1 base and J lost 7, with 8 bases in between. The CDR3 coding sequence is TGTGCCAGCAGCGTATCTGGGGCTGAAAAACTGTTTTTT. This gives the protein CASSVSGAEKLFF.

Comments on this clone: In the same sample, other DNA sequences code for this CDR3. This chain uses TRBV3-1 (or the pseudogene TRBV3-2) with TRBJ2-5, with a weak D call TRBD2 (5 bases). CDR3 size: 14 residues. Germline loops: CDR1 LGHDT, CDR2 YNNKEL (reference sequence). V was clipped by 1 base and J by 5 bases, with 11 bases between them. In nucleotides, the CDR3 is TGTGCCAGCAGCCAAGGGCCGGGCGGGGAGACCCAGTACTTC. As protein: CASSQGPGGETQYF.

The chain joins TRBV7-2 to TRBJ2-4; D gene ambiguous. V shed 4 bases and J shed 1 base, with 17 bases lying between them. The length of the CDR3 is 17 residues. Germline V lookup: CDR1 SGHTA, CDR2 FQGNSA. This CDR3 is CASSSPPESRAKNIQYF. The CDR3 coding sequence is TGTGCCAGCAGCTCACCCCCGGAGTCAAGGGCCAAAAACATTCAGTACTTC.

This clone was found once. The rearrangement uses TRBV28 and TRBJ2-2; TRBD1 might be the D (5 bases). The length of the CDR3 is 16 residues. Germline-derived CDR1 and CDR2 are MDHEN and SYDVKM. V was shortened by 8 bases and J by 1 base, with 17 bases between the two germline ends. CDR3 in amino acids: CASSLGWGRNTGELFF. The DNA for the CDR3 is TGTGCCAGCTCCCTCGGGTGGGGCAGGAACACCGGGGAGCTGTTTTTT.

The rearrangement joins TRBV11-2 to TRBJ1-3; D is unresolved. CDR1 SGHAT and CDR2 FQNNGV come from the germline V gene. V was trimmed by 4 bases and J by 2 bases, leaving 9 bases between them. The CDR3 sequence is 14 residues long. The CDR3 nucleotides are TGTGCCAGCAGCTCCGGTTCAACTGGAAACACCATATATTTT. It codes for CASSSGSTGNTIYF.

The chain recombines TRBV5-6 with TRBJ2-6; a weak D match, TRBD1 (7 bases). The germline V gene has CDR1 SGHDT and CDR2 YYEEEE. V was clipped by 5 bases and J by 2 bases, with 20 bases between them. CDR3 length equals 18 residues. The CDR3 region is CASRDPTGRHPGANVLTF. The CDR3 nucleotides read TGTGCCAGCAGGGACCCGACAGGGAGGCACCCTGGGGCCAACGTCCTGACTTTC.

By share, this clone counts as medium-sized (0.01 to 0.1%). This chain joins TRBV4-3 and TRBJ2-6; TRBD1 agrees at 8 bases. The germline V gene encodes CDR1 LGHNA and CDR2 YSLEER. This CDR3 comprises 16 residues. Germline trimming cut 0 bases from V and 4 bases from J; bases unmatched to any gene: 2. CDR3 coding DNA: TGCGCCAGCAGCCAAGACCAGGGGGCCGGGGCCAACGTCCTGACTTTC. This codes for CASSQDQGAGANVLTF.

This chain's CDR3 is CASSSGQGGGTQYF. In nucleotides, the CDR3 is TGTGCCAGCAGCTCGGGACAGGGAGGAGGGACGCAGTATTTT. The J gene is TRBJ2-3, the V gene TRBV11-3; TRBD1 agrees at 9 bases. This CDR3 is 14 amino acids long. With V trimmed by 4 bases and J by 9 bases, 8 bases remained unmatched. Germline V gene data show CDR1 as SGHNT and CDR2 as YENEEA.

The V call is TRBV7-9, the J call TRBJ2-1, with 8 bases lining up with TRBD2. The junction had 14 bases not matched to a gene; V was cut back by 5 bases and J by 5 bases. This CDR3 region has 17 residues. Germline CDR1 reads SEHNR; CDR2 reads FQNEAQ (reference sequence). CDR3 sequence: CASSRQLGSGGHNEQFF. DNA for the CDR3: TGTGCCAGCAGCCGGCAACTCGGAAGCGGGGGTCACAATGAGCAGTTCTTC.

The chain carries TRBV5-1 and TRBJ1-6, with 7 positions matching TRBD1. Per the germline V gene, CDR1 is SGHRS and CDR2 is YFSETQ. This CDR3 region has 16 residues. The J segment lost 7 bases and the V segment lost 6 bases, leaving 13 bases of the junction unmatched. Here the CDR3 reads CASMADPTGRNSPLHF. CDR3 nucleotide sequence: TGCGCCAGCATGGCTGACCCGACAGGGAGGAATTCACCCCTCCACTTT.

This chain uses TRBV5-4 with TRBJ1-1; no definite D call. Trimming removed 4 bases at V and 1 base at J, with 17 bases between. This CDR3 comprises 16 residues. The V gene's germline CDR1 is SGHNT and CDR2 YYREEE (reference sequence). Written as DNA, the CDR3 is TGTGCCAGCAGCATAGACCCGGGTCCCCGGAACACTGAAGCTTTCTTT. It codes for CASSIDPGPRNTEAFF.

This clone has just a few counts. This chain joins TRBV11-2 and TRBJ2-3, with D possibly matching TRBD2 (5 bases). Deletions cut 0 bases from V and 1 base from J, with 11 bases between. The CDR3 runs 16 residues. Per germline, CDR1 SGHAT and CDR2 FQNNGV. CDR3 sequence: CASSLDEGWGTDTQYF. Written as DNA, the CDR3 is TGTGCCAGCAGCTTAGATGAGGGCTGGGGCACAGATACGCAGTATTTT.

The chain has TRBV6-5 and TRBJ2-7; D is unclear. CDR1 is MNHEY, CDR2 SVGAGI, per germline. CDR3 length: 15 residues. Trimming removed 0 bases at V and 3 bases at J, with 12 bases between. DNA for the CDR3: TGTGCCAGCAGTTACTCGGCAGGCATGGGCTACGAGCAGTACTTC. Protein sequence: CASSYSAGMGYEQYF.

The chain is built from TRBV7-3 and TRBJ2-2, with D hard to call. This CDR3 has 12 residues. Germline loops: CDR1 SGHTA, CDR2 FQGTGA. Trimming left V 2 bases short and J 7 bases short, with 5 bases between. CDR3 in amino acids: CASSLVYGELFF. The CDR3 DNA sequence: TGTGCCAGCAGCTTAGTTTACGGGGAGCTGTTTTTT.

The chain recombines TRBV7-9 with TRBJ1-1; no clear D gene. This CDR3 has 12 residues. With 5 bases removed from V and 11 bases from J, the gap between germline ends came to 15 bases. Germline lookup yields CDR1 SEHNR and CDR2 FQNEAQ (reference sequence). The CDR3 here is CASSQTEERAFF. The CDR3 coding sequence is TGTGCCAGCAGCCAAACGGAAGAGCGGGCTTTCTTT.

V usage is TRBV9 and J usage is TRBJ1-2, with TRBD1 identical over 7 bases. This CDR3 comprises 14 residues. After removal of 4 bases from V and 1 base from J, the junction contained 4 bases not matched to a gene. Germline CDR1 is SGDLS and CDR2 is YYNGEE. CDR3 region: CASSQGQHNYGYTF. As DNA, the CDR3 is TGTGCCAGCAGCCAGGGACAGCATAACTATGGCTACACCTTC.

This clone was picked up a small number of times. V is TRBV28 and J is TRBJ2-5; D might be TRBD2 (6 bases). The germline V gene encodes CDR1 MDHEN and CDR2 SYDVKM. There are 15 residues in the CDR3. The ends were cut back, 5 bases at V and 5 bases at J, with 18 bases in the middle. The CDR3 nucleotides read TGTGCCAGCAGTCCTCCGGTTAGGCTAGCGGAGACCCAGTACTTC. Its protein is CASSPPVRLAETQYF.

The rearrangement uses TRBV24-1 and TRBJ2-4, with 7 nucleotides matching TRBD1. Germline trimming cut 3 bases from V and 8 bases from J; bases unmatched to any gene: 6. The CDR3 spans 14 residues. The germline CDR1 and CDR2 sequences are KGHDR and SFDVKD. CDR3 sequence reads: CATSDIYRGDIQYF. CDR3 nucleotides: TGTGCCACCAGTGATATCTACAGGGGTGACATTCAGTACTTC.

The CDR3 nucleotides are TGTGCCAGCAGTGGACAGGGCTACGAGCAGTACTTC. It codes for CASSGQGYEQYF. The J gene is TRBJ2-7, the V gene TRBV25-1, with 7 bases fitting TRBD1. This CDR3 is built from 12 residues. V was clipped by 4 bases and J by 3 bases; unmatched bases: 0. Germline V gene lookup returns CDR1 MGHDK and CDR2 SYGVNS.

The chain is built from TRBV18 and TRBJ2-7, with 9 nucleotides matching TRBD2. Germline lookup yields CDR1 KGHSH and CDR2 LQKENI. V shed 0 bases and J 5 bases; nucleotides not matched to a gene: 5. CDR3 length: 15 amino acids. Written as DNA, the CDR3 is TGTGCCAGCTCACCACCGAGCGGGGGGAGGGACGAGCAGTACTTC. Amino acids: CASSPPSGGRDEQYF.

The gene calls are TRBV5-1 and TRBJ2-1, with D tentatively TRBD1 (5 bases). Germline CDR1 SGHRS, CDR2 YFSETQ. The CDR3 is 16 amino acids. V shed 4 bases and J shed 3 bases, with 17 bases lying between them. The CDR3 DNA sequence: TGCGCCAGCAGCCTAGGGGCACAAGTTTACTACAATGAGCAGTTCTTC. This translates into CASSLGAQVYYNEQFF.